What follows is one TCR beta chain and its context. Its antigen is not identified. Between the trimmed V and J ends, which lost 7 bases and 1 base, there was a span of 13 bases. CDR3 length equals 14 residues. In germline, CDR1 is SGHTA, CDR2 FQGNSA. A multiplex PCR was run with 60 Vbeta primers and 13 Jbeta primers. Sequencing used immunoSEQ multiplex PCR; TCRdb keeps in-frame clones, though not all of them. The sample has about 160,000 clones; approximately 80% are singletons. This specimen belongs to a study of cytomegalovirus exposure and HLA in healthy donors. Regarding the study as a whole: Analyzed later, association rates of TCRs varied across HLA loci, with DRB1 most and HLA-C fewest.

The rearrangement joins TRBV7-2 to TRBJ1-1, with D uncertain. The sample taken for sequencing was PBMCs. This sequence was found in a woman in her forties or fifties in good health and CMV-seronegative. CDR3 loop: CASTPGRQNTEAFF. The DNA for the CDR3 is TGTGCCAGCACCCCGGGAAGACAGAACACTGAAGCTTTCTTT.